Described below is a single TCR beta chain sequence and its context. Its target is unknown. This sample is part of a study of Ad26.COV2.S vaccination and SARS-CoV-2 variants. Whole-study results and caveats: The breadth of spike-specific CD8+ and CD4+ T cell responses after vaccination was reportedly substantial. The TCR breadth and depth analyses may have produced an underestimate of total T cell responses.

Per germline, CDR1 SQVTM and CDR2 ANQGSEA. The CDR3 consists of 11 residues. V shed 6 bases, J shed 6 bases, and the junction held 3 bases outside the gene matches. This table comes from immunoSEQ multiplex PCR, and its TCRdb copy is limited to in-frame clones, with some not included. The table has 500,000 or so clones, roughly nine tenths seen once; the top ten hold over 2%. This sample's treatment: 15 to 20 received Ad26.COV2.S at low or high dose, single or two shots; about 5 received placebo; per-sample allocation not given. Day 63 after the first injection of vaccine or placebo was the sampling time. The sample came from a Boston adult aged 18-55 years. An Ad26 vector expressing Wuhan-strain SARS-CoV-2 spike served as the vaccine.

The source was peripheral blood, collected in a trial of Ad26.COV2.S vaccine versus placebo. The source of this sequence is a person aged 18-60 years who received the Ad26.COV2.S COVID-19 vaccine or a placebo. V gene TRBV29-1 combines with J gene TRBJ2-3; 7 bases are a match to TRBD1. The CDR3 protein is CSVDRWDTQYF. In nucleotides, the CDR3 is TGCAGCGTGGACAGGTGGGATACGCAGTATTTT.